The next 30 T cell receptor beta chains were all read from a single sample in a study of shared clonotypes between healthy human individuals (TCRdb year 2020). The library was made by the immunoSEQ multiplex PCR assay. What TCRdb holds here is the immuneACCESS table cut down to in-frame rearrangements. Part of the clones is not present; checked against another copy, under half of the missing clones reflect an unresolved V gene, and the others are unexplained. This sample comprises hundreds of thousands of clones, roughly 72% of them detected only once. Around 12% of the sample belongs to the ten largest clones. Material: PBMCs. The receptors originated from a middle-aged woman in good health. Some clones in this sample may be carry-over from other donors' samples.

The CDR3 protein is CAWSRGTGGAGELFF. The CDR3 region has the DNA TGTGCCTGGAGCCGAGGGACAGGGGGGGCCGGGGAGCTGTTTTTT. V and J are TRBV30 and TRBJ2-2; TRBD1 aligns across 11 bases. The CDR3 runs to 15 residues. The trim removed 3 bases at V and 6 bases at J, leaving 6 bases unmatched. Germline V gene lookup returns CDR1 GTSNPN and CDR2 SVGIG (reference sequence). The full variable domain, rest sourced from reference TRBV30 and TRBJ2-2, is SQTIHQWPATLVQPVGSPLSLECTVEGTSNPNLYWYRQAAGRGLQLLFYSVGIGQISSEVPQNLSASRPQDRQFILSSKKLLLSDSGFYLCAWSRGTGGAGELFFGEGSRLTVL.

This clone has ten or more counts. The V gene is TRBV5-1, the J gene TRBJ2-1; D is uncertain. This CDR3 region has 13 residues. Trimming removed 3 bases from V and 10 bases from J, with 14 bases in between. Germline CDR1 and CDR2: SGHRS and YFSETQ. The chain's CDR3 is CASSSMTLGEQFF. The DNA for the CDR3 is TGCGCCAGCAGCTCAATGACCCTTGGCGAGCAGTTCTTC.

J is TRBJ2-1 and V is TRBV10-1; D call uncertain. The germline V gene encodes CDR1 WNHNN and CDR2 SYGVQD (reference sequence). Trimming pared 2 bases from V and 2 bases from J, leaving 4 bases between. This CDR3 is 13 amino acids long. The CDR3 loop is CASSEGAYNEQFF. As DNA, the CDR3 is TGCGCCAGCAGTGAGGGTGCCTACAATGAGCAGTTCTTC.

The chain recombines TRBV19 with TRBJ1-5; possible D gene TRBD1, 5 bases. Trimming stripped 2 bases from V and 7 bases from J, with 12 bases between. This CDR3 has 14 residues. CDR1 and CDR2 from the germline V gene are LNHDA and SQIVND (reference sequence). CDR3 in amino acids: CASSISREGQPQHF. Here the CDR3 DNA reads TGTGCCAGTAGTATATCCAGGGAAGGGCAGCCCCAGCATTTT.

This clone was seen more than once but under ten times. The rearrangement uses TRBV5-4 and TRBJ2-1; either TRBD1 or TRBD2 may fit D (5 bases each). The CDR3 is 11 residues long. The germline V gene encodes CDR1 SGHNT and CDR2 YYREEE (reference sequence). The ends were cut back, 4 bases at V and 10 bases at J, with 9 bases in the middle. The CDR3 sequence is CASSARDEQFF. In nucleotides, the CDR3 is TGTGCCAGCAGCGCCCGGGACGAGCAGTTCTTC.

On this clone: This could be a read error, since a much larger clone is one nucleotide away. CDR3 sequence: CANRFTSQGMNTEAFF. The CDR3 DNA sequence: TGTGCCAACAGGTTCACATCCCAGGGTATGAACACTGAAGCTTTCTTT. The chain combines TRBV6-6 with TRBJ1-1; TRBD1 is a possible D gene (5 bases). Trimming took 10 bases from V and 0 from J, leaving 21 bases between them. Germline V CDR1 and CDR2: MNHNY, SVGAGI (reference sequence). There are 16 residues in the CDR3.

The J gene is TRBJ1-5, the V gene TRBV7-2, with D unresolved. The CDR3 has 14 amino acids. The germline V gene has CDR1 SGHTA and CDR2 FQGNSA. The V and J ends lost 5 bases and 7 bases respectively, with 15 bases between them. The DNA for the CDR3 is TGTGCCAGCAGCCTGGGGAGGGAGGAGCAGCCCCAGCATTTT. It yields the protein CASSLGREEQPQHF.

The DNA for the CDR3 is TGCGCCAGCAGCTTGGCAGGATTTGACTACGAGCAGTACTTC. Translated: CASSLAGFDYEQYF. The chain joins TRBV5-1 to TRBJ2-7; D is ambiguous. V was trimmed by 0 bases and J by 3 bases, leaving 10 bases between them. Looked up from germline, CDR1 is SGHRS and CDR2 is YFSETQ. The CDR3 is 14 amino acids.

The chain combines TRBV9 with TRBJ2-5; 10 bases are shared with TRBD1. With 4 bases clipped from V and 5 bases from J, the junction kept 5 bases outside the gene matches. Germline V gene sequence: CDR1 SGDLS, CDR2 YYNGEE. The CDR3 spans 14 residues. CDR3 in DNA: TGTGCCAGCAGCCCCGGGACAGGGGCTGAGACCCAGTACTTC. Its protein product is CASSPGTGAETQYF.

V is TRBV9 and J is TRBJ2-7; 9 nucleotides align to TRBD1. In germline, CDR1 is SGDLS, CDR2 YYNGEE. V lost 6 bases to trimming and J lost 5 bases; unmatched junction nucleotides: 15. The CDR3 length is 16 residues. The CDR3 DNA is TGTGCCAGCACCCCGGGGGTGGGACAGGGTGTGGACGAGCAGTACTTC. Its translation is CASTPGVGQGVDEQYF.

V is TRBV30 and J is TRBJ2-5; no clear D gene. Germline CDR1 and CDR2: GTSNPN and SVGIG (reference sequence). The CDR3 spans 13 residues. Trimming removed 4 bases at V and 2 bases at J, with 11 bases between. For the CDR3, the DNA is TGTGCCTGGAACCAAGGAAGGCAAGAGACCCAGTACTTC. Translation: CAWNQGRQETQYF.

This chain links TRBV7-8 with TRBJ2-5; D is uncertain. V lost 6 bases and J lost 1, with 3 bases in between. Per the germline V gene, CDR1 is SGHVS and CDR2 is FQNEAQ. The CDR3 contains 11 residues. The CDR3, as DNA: TGTGCCAGCAGACTCCAAGAGACCCAGTACTTC. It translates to CASRLQETQYF. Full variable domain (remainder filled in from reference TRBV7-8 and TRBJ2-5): GAGVSQSPRYKVAKRGQDVALRCDPISGHVSLFWYQQALGQGPEFLTYFQNEAQLDKSGLPSDRFFAERPEGSVSTLKIQRTQQEDSAVYLCASRLQETQYFGPGTRLLVL.

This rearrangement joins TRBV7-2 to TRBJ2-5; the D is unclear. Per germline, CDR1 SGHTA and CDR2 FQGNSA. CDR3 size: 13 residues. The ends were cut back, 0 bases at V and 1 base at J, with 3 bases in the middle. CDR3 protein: CASSLAVQETQYF. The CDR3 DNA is TGTGCCAGCAGCTTAGCAGTCCAAGAGACCCAGTACTTC.

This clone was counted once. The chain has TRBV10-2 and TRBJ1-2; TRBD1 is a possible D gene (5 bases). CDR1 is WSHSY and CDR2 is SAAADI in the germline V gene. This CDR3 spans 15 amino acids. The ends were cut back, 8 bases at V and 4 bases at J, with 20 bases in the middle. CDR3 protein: CASGAAGQTSYGYTF. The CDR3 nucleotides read TGCGCCAGCGGGGCAGCGGGGCAGACCTCCTATGGCTACACCTTC.

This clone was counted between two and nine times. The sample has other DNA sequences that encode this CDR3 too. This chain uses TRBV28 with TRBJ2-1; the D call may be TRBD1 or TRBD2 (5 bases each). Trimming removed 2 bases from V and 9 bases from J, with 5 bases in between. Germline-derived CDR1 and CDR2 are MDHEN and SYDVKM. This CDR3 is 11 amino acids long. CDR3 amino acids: CASSLGGEQFF. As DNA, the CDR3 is TGTGCCAGCAGTTTAGGGGGTGAGCAGTTCTTC.

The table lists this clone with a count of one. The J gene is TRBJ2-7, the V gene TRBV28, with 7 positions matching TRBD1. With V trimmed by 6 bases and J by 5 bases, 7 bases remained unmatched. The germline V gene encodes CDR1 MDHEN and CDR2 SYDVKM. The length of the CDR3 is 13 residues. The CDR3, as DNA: TGTGCCAGCAGGCCCGGACAGGCTGACGAGCAGTACTTC. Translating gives CASRPGQADEQYF.

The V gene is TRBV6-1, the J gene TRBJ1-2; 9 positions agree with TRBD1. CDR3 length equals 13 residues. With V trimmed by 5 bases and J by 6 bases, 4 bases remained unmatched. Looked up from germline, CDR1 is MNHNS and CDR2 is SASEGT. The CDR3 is CASSLGQGNGYTF. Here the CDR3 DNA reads TGTGCCAGCAGTCTAGGACAGGGGAATGGCTACACCTTC.

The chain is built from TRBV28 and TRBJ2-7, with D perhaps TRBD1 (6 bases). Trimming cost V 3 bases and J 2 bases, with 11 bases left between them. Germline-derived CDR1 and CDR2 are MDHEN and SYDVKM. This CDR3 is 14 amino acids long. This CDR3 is CASSFVGATYEQYF. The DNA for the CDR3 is TGTGCCAGCAGTTTTGTGGGGGCGACCTACGAGCAGTACTTC.

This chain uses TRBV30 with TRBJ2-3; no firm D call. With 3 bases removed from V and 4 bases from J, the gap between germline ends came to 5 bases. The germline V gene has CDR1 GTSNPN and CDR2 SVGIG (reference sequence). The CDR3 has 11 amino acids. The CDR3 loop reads CAWSPADTQYF. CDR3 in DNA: TGTGCCTGGAGCCCGGCAGATACGCAGTATTTT.

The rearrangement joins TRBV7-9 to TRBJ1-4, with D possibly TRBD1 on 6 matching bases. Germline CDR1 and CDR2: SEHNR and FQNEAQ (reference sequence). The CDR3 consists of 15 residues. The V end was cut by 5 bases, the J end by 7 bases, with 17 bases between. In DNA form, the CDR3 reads TGTGCCAGCAGCCGTATCAGGGGACAAGGTGAAAAACTGTTTTTT. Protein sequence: CASSRIRGQGEKLFF.

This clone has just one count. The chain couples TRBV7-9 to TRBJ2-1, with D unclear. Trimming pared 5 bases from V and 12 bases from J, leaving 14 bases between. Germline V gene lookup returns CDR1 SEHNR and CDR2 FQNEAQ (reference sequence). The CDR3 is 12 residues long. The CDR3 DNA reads TGTGCCAGCAGCCCAACGACCCAGACGCAGTTCTTC. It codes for CASSPTTQTQFF.

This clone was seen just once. In nucleotides, the CDR3 is TGTGCCAGCAGTTTATCGGGACTCCTCAATGGCTACACCTTC. Translated, it gives CASSLSGLLNGYTF. This sequence joins TRBV27 and TRBJ1-2; tentatively, D is TRBD1 (5 bases). This CDR3 contains 14 residues. Germline lookup yields CDR1 MNHEY and CDR2 SMNVEV (reference sequence). Trimming stripped 0 bases from V and 6 bases from J, with 11 bases between.

CDR3 in amino acids: CASSPLGATGELFF. As DNA, the CDR3 is TGTGCCAGCAGCCCACTGGGGGCCACCGGGGAGCTGTTTTTT. This rearrangement joins TRBV9 to TRBJ2-2, with D possibly being TRBD1 (6 bases). The CDR3 totals 14 residues. The germline CDR1 and CDR2 sequences are SGDLS and YYNGEE. Trimming shortened V by 4 bases and J by 4 bases, and 11 bases separated the two germline ends.

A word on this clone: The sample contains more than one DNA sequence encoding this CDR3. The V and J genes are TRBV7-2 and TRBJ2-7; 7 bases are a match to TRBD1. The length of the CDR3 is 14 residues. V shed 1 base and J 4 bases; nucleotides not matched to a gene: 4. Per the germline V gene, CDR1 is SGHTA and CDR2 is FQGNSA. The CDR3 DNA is TGTGCCAGCAGCTTAGGAGGCAGGGGGTACGAGCAGTACTTC. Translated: CASSLGGRGYEQYF.

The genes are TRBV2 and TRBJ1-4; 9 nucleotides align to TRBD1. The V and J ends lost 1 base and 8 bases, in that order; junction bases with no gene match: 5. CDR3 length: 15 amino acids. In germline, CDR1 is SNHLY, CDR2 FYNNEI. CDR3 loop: CASSEGGTGLEKLFF. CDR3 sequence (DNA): TGTGCCAGCAGTGAAGGGGGGACAGGGCTAGAAAAACTGTTTTTT.

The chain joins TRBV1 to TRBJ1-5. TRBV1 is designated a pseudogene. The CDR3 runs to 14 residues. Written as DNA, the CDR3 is TGCACCAGCAGCCTCCTCGGGCAGAATCAGCCCCAGCATTTT. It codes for CTSSLLGQNQPQHF.

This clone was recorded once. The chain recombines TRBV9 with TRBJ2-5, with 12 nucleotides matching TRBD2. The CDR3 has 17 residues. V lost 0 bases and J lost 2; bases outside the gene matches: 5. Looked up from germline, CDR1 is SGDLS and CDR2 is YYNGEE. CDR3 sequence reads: CASSVGGLAGGQETQYF. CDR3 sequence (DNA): TGTGCCAGCAGCGTAGGTGGTCTAGCGGGAGGGCAAGAGACCCAGTACTTC.

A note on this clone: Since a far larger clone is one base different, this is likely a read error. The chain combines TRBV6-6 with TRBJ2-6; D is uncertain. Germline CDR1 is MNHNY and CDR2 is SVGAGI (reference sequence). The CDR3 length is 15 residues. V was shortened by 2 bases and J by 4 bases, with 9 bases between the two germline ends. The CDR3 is CASSYASAGANVLTF. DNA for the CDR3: TGTGCCAGCAGTTACGCAAGTGCCGGGGCCAACGTCCTGACTTTC.

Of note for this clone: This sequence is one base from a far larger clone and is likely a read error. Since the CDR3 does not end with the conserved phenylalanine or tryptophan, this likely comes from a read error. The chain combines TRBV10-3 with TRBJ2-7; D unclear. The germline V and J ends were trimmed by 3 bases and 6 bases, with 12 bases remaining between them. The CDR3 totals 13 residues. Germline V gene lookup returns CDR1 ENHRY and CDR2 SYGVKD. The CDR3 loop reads CAISDEQDGEQYL. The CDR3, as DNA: TGTGCCATCAGTGATGAGCAGGACGGCGAGCAGTACCTC.

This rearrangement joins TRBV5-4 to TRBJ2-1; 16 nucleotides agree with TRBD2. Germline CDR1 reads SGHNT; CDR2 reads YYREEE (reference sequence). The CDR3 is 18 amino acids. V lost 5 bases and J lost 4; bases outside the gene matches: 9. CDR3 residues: CASRRGLAGGPGYNEQFF. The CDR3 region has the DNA TGTGCCAGCAGGAGGGGACTAGCGGGAGGGCCTGGTTACAATGAGCAGTTCTTC. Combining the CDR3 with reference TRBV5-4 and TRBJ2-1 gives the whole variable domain ETGVTQSPTHLIKTRGQQVTLRCSSQSGHNTVSWYQQALGQGPQFIFQYYREEENGRGNFPPRFSGLQFPNYSSELNVNALELDDSALYLCASRRGLAGGPGYNEQFFGPGTRLTVL.